Reported below is one TCR beta chain. Its antigen is unidentified. Scientists made TCR beta libraries using quantitative 5'-RACE with molecular barcodes. Using its own MiXCR run on the 5' RACE reads, TCRdb lists one record per CDR3 protein. Of more than 150,000 distinct CDR3 sequences in the sample, roughly 18% are singletons; the top ten hold 3.5% to 5%. This sample is part of a study of CD8 T cells in ankylosing spondylitis. Notes on the study in general: Reportedly, disease-linked clones are significantly enriched in ankylosing spondylitis patients' matched synovial fluid. Relatively rare in peripheral blood, disease-linked clones were also CD8+. Seemingly characteristic of ankylosing spondylitis blood was a TCR beta motif consisting of eight highly homologous variants.

This CDR3 region has 14 residues. Trimming pared 5 bases from V and 6 bases from J, leaving 16 bases between. The germline V gene encodes CDR1 SEHNR and CDR2 FQNEAQ (reference sequence). The rearrangement links TRBV7-9 to TRBJ1-1, with a weak D call TRBD1 (6 bases). Sequencing was done on a sample of blood, either unsorted or a sorted T cell fraction (not recorded which). This clonotype originated in a male donor aged 5 to 30 with ankylosing spondylitis or in good health (not recorded which). This CDR3 is CASSKEWGAPEAFF. The CDR3 coding sequence is TGTGCCAGCAGCAAGGAATGGGGGGCCCCTGAAGCTTTCTTT.